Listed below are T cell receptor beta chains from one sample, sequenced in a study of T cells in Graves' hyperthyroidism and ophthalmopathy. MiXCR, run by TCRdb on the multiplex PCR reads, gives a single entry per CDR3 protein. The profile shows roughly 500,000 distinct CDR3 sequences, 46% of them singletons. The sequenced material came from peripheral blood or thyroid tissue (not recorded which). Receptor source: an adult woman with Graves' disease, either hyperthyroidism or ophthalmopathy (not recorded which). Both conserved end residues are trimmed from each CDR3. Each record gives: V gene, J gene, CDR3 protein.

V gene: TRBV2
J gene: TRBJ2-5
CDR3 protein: ASKRAEETQY

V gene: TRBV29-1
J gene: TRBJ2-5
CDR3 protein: SVTGTGQETQY

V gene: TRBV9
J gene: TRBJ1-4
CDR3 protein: ASSPASHNTEKLF

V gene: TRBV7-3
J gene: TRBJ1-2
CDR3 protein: ASSPGPEYGYT

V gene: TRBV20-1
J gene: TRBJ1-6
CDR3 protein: SAREGGSPLH

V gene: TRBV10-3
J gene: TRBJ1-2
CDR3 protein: AISAGPDTNYGYT

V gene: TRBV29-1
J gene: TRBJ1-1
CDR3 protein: SLGQGANTEAF

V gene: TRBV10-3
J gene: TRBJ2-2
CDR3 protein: AISWTGGDGELF

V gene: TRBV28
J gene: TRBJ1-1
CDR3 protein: ASSTPSAGSDEAF

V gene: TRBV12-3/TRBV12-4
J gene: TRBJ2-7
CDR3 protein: ASSKDRGSGYEQY

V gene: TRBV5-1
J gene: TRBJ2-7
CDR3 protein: ASSPPAGLTQGEQY

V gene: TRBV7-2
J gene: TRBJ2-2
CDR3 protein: ASSLARGRSTGELF

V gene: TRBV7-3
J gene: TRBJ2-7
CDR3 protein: ASSLDPGGPQQY

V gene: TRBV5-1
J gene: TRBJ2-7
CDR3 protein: ASSLAPSGYEQY

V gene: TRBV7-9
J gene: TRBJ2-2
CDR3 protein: ASSPAFGDTGELF

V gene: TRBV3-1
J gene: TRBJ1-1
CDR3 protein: ASSQVSGDTEAF

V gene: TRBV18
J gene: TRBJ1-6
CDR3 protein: ASSATHRGGSPLH